This T cell receptor beta chain was recorded in a study of cytomegalovirus exposure and HLA in healthy donors. Findings and limits, study-wide: CMV antigen specificity was confirmed in vitro for a few CMV-associated chains. In a later analysis, across HLA loci, associated TCR counts were highest for DRB1, lowest for HLA-C. In an earlier analysis, productive rearrangement rates for most beta V segments clustered near 87% or 30%. There were over 150 TCR beta chains listed as cytomegalovirus-associated.

Comments on this clone: The antigen is undetermined.

Germline-derived CDR1 and CDR2 are SGDLS and YYNGEE. V gave up 3 bases and J gave up 0 bases; unmatched junction bases: 6. The CDR3 sequence is 17 residues long. PCR was performed using 60 Vbeta and 13 Jbeta primers. Clones were sequenced by immunoSEQ multiplex PCR, and TCRdb holds only the in-frame ones, with some missing. The table includes roughly 130,000 clones, roughly 80% detected once. The sequence was obtained from a female donor in good health and CMV-seronegative. The source material was PBMCs. The V call is TRBV9, the J call TRBJ2-6, with TRBD2 matching 7 bases. CDR3 in DNA: TGTGCCAGCAGCGCCGGGGGGTTAGGCTCTGGGGCCAACGTCCTGACTTTC. It yields the protein CASSAGGLGSGANVLTF.